This T cell receptor (beta chain) originates from a study of PD-1 blockade in classical Hodgkin lymphoma. In regard to this clone: Its antigen is undetermined.

Study-wide results and limits: Prior therapy or disease activity may underlie the repertoire differences, whose causes remain undefined. Exclusion applied to patients who initiated nivolumab less than 1 year following ASCT. CD4+ TCR diversity, unlike CD8+, rose significantly by C4D1.

Germline values: CDR1 SGHNT, CDR2 YENEEA. Trimming stripped 5 bases from V and 5 bases from J, with 15 bases between. The CDR3 runs 15 residues. Time point indicated: cycle 4 day 1 (C4D1), after less than seven weeks of nivolumab. Every patient was affected by relapse after autologous stem cell transplantation, while exposure to brentuximab vedotin was not uniform. Some clones are missing from TCRdb's copy, which holds only in-frame ones; the method was immunoSEQ multiplex PCR. Of tens of thousands of clones listed, over 70% were seen once; the top ten hold approximately 9.8%. The source of this sequence is a human donor with classical Hodgkin lymphoma. This material consisted of peripheral blood mononuclear cells (PBMCs), taken before the fourth cycle of nivolumab. J is TRBJ2-2 and V is TRBV11-3; D is possibly TRBD2 (6 bases). Here the CDR3 DNA reads TGTGCCAGCAGCGGCGGGGCGGCCATGACCGGGGAGCTGTTTTTT. This sequence encodes CASSGGAAMTGELFF.